This entry lists 30 T cell receptor beta chains sequenced from one sample in a study of cytomegalovirus exposure and HLA in healthy donors. The PCR had 60 Vbeta and 13 Jbeta primers. This table comes from immunoSEQ multiplex PCR, and its TCRdb copy is limited to in-frame clones, with some not included. The table shows almost 95,000 clones, with roughly 69% occurring only once. The sequencing sample was made of PBMCs. These receptors came from a man aged 50 to 59 in good health and CMV-seronegative.

This clone appeared a few times. The chain joins TRBV6-6 to TRBJ2-4; D perhaps matches TRBD2 (5 bases). The germline V gene has CDR1 MNHNY and CDR2 SVGAGI (reference sequence). The CDR3 length is 15 residues. The ends were cut back, 2 bases at V and 1 base at J, with 9 bases in the middle. CDR3 in DNA: TGTGCCAGCAGTTACCAGGAGGCGGCCAAAAACATTCAGTACTTC. Encoded protein: CASSYQEAAKNIQYF.

The chain has TRBV4-1 and TRBJ2-7; 7 nucleotides line up with TRBD1. The ends lost 4 bases at V and 4 bases at J; junction bases unmatched: 10. The CDR3 covers 15 residues. Germline-derived CDR1 and CDR2 are MGHRA and YSYEKL. CDR3 sequence (DNA): TGCGCCAGCAGCCTACCCGGGACAGCGAAATACGAGCAGTACTTC. This codes for CASSLPGTAKYEQYF.

This sequence joins TRBV30 and TRBJ1-5, with D hard to call. Between the trimmed V and J ends, which lost 2 bases and 5 bases, there was a span of 10 bases. Per germline, CDR1 GTSNPN and CDR2 SVGIG (reference sequence). The CDR3 has 13 amino acids. CDR3 sequence (DNA): TGTGCCTGGAGTCTGCTCCGAGATCAGCCCCAGCATTTT. Protein product: CAWSLLRDQPQHF. Full variable domain (remainder filled in from reference TRBV30 and TRBJ1-5): SQTIHQWPATLVQPVGSPLSLECTVEGTSNPNLYWYRQAAGRGLQLLFYSVGIGQISSEVPQNLSASRPQDRQFILSSKKLLLSDSGFYLCAWSLLRDQPQHFGDGTRLSIL.

The chain is built from TRBV6-1 and TRBJ1-5; D is perhaps TRBD1 (6 bases). CDR3 length equals 14 residues. Between the trimmed V and J ends, which lost 2 bases and 6 bases, there was a span of 11 bases. CDR1 and CDR2 (germline): MNHNS, SASEGT. The DNA for the CDR3 is TGTGCCAGCAGTGAACAGGGGCAAGGTCAGCCCCAGCATTTT. It translates to CASSEQGQGQPQHF.

This clone was detected only a few times. J is TRBJ2-3 and V is TRBV5-1, with TRBD2 matching 8 bases. The germline V gene encodes CDR1 SGHRS and CDR2 YFSETQ. This CDR3 has 15 residues. The trim removed 4 bases at V and 5 bases at J, leaving 9 bases unmatched. In DNA form, the CDR3 reads TGCGCCAGCAGCCGCGGGGGGTCCCGGGAAGATACGCAGTATTTT. Its protein is CASSRGGSREDTQYF.

The sample holds a few counts of this clone. The chain couples TRBV4-2 to TRBJ1-1; TRBD1 agrees at 8 bases. Trimming cost V 5 bases and J 10 bases; bases outside gene matches: 15. This CDR3 comprises 15 residues. CDR1 is LGHNA, CDR2 YNFKEQ, per germline. CDR3: CASSIGGQGLGGAFF. The CDR3 DNA reads TGTGCCAGCAGCATCGGAGGACAGGGCCTCGGCGGAGCTTTCTTT.

The chain combines TRBV7-8 with TRBJ1-5; D is ambiguous. Per germline, CDR1 SGHVS and CDR2 FQNEAQ. The CDR3 has 14 residues. Trimming pared 3 bases from V and 2 bases from J, leaving 8 bases between. CDR3 region: CASSFFGGNQPQHF. The DNA for the CDR3 is TGTGCCAGCAGCTTCTTCGGGGGCAATCAGCCCCAGCATTTT.

This clone appeared a few times. This sequence joins TRBV30 and TRBJ1-5, with TRBD1 identical over 8 bases. The CDR3 has 14 amino acids. In germline, CDR1 is GTSNPN, CDR2 SVGIG (reference sequence). After removal of 3 bases from V and 5 bases from J, the junction contained 6 bases not matched to a gene. Here the CDR3 reads CAWSTLQGDQPQHF. The CDR3 region has the DNA TGTGCCTGGAGCACCTTACAGGGGGATCAGCCCCAGCATTTT.

The table lists this clone with a count of one. The chain joins TRBV6-6 to TRBJ1-2, with D hard to call. The CDR3 sequence is 14 residues long. V was pared by 6 bases and J by 4 bases, with 15 bases between. Germline V CDR1 and CDR2: MNHNY, SVGAGI (reference sequence). The CDR3, as DNA: TGTGCCAGCAGAGCGCCCCTGGCACCCTATGGCTACACCTTC. Translated, it gives CASRAPLAPYGYTF.

Only a few counts were recorded for this clone. The rearrangement links TRBV11-1 to TRBJ2-1; 7 positions match TRBD2. V lost 1 base and J lost 2; bases outside the gene matches: 11. CDR3 length equals 18 residues. CDR1 and CDR2 (germline): SGHAT, FQDESV (reference sequence). This CDR3 is CASSLDRRASGTYNEQFF. The DNA for the CDR3 is TGTGCCAGCAGCTTAGACCGTAGGGCTAGCGGTACCTACAATGAGCAGTTCTTC.

V is TRBV6-1 and J is TRBJ1-5, with D perhaps TRBD1 (5 bases). Germline V gene data show CDR1 as MNHNS and CDR2 as SASEGT. Trimming left V 2 bases short and J 5 bases short, with 13 bases between. The CDR3 has 15 amino acids. CDR3: CASSESGGRDQPQHF. CDR3 nucleotide sequence: TGTGCCAGCAGTGAAAGCGGGGGACGGGATCAGCCCCAGCATTTT.

Only a few counts were recorded for this clone. This chain uses TRBV10-3 with TRBJ2-1; tentatively, D is TRBD1 (5 bases). Germline V gene data show CDR1 as ENHRY and CDR2 as SYGVKD. The CDR3 loop spans 14 amino acids. Deletions cut 7 bases from V and 1 base from J, with 11 bases between. The DNA of the CDR3 is TGTGCCATCAAGGGGCTCGGGTCCTACAATGAGCAGTTCTTC. Encoded protein: CAIKGLGSYNEQFF.

The chain uses TRBV11-3 and TRBJ2-5; a possible D gene is TRBD1 (6 bases). Germline V gives CDR1 SGHNT, CDR2 YENEEA. The CDR3 consists of 13 residues. V was cut by 3 bases and J by 5 bases, with 10 bases left in between. CDR3 nucleotides: TGTGCCAGCAGCTTTGGGGGCTTGGAGACCCAGTACTTC. Translating gives CASSFGGLETQYF.

This clone came up a few times. V and J are TRBV11-2 and TRBJ1-4; 7 nucleotides match TRBD1. V gave up 3 bases and J gave up 6 bases; unmatched junction bases: 4. The CDR3 is made up of 14 amino acids. From germline, CDR1 is SGHAT and CDR2 FQNNGV. CDR3 coding DNA: TGTGCCAGCAGCTTCGACAGGGTCTATGAAAAACTGTTTTTT. Protein product: CASSFDRVYEKLFF.

This chain links TRBV7-9 with TRBJ1-4, with TRBD1 identical over 12 bases. The CDR3 contains 18 residues. The germline CDR1 and CDR2 sequences are SEHNR and FQNEAQ (reference sequence). V lost 5 bases and J lost 4; bases outside the gene matches: 11. CDR3 protein: CASSRLVGQGAGNEKLFF. CDR3 DNA: TGTGCCAGCAGCCGACTGGTGGGACAGGGGGCCGGTAATGAAAAACTGTTTTTT.

Details on this clone: The junction shows a germline mismatch at one end, possibly a read error. This chain joins TRBV5-8 and TRBJ2-3, with no clear D. The CDR3 has 12 amino acids. The V gene's germline CDR1 is SGHTS and CDR2 YDEGEE. The CDR3 nucleotides are TGTGCCAGCAGCCCTGCGCCTAAGACTGTTACGTTT. Translation gives CASSPAPKTVTF.

J is TRBJ2-7 and V is TRBV7-2; D not certain. This CDR3 contains 14 residues. Trimming stripped 5 bases from V and 0 bases from J, with 11 bases between. CDR1 and CDR2 from the germline V gene are SGHTA and FQGNSA. The CDR3 DNA reads TGTGCCAGCAGCCCGATTTCGAGCTCCTACGAGCAGTACTTC. The encoded protein is CASSPISSSYEQYF.

The chain has TRBV5-1 and TRBJ2-7; perhaps TRBD1 as D (6 bases). Germline lookup yields CDR1 SGHRS and CDR2 YFSETQ. The V gene lost 0 bases and the J gene lost 0 bases, with 10 bases spanning the gap. CDR3 length: 15 amino acids. In nucleotides, the CDR3 is TGCGCCAGCAGCTTGGTCCGGGACAACTCCTACGAGCAGTACTTC. It specifies CASSLVRDNSYEQYF.

The chain joins TRBV7-2 to TRBJ2-5; 10 bases fit TRBD2. V lost 3 bases to trimming and J lost 2 bases; unmatched junction nucleotides: 3. The CDR3 is made up of 15 amino acids. Germline values: CDR1 SGHTA, CDR2 FQGNSA. Written as DNA, the CDR3 is TGTGCCAGCAGCTTCAGGACTAGCGGTCAAGAGACCCAGTACTTC. This encodes CASSFRTSGQETQYF.

This clone was seen only a few times. The CDR3, as DNA: TGTGCCAGCAGCCTGACAGGGACTGGAAACACCATATATTTT. This gives the protein CASSLTGTGNTIYF. The chain combines TRBV13 with TRBJ1-3; TRBD1 agrees at 7 bases. The germline V gene encodes CDR1 PRHDT and CDR2 FYEKMQ (reference sequence). J lost 2 bases, V lost 5 bases, and 3 bases had no gene match. There are 14 residues in the CDR3. The complete variable domain, with remaining parts taken from reference TRBV13 and TRBJ1-3, reads AAGVIQSPRHLIKEKRETATLKCYPIPRHDTVYWYQQGPGQDPQFLISFYEKMQSDKGSIPDRFSAQQFSDYHSELNMSSLELGDSALYFCASSLTGTGNTIYFGEGSWLTVV.

The chain has TRBV10-1 and TRBJ2-5; D is possibly TRBD2 (6 bases). This CDR3 region has 20 residues. The germline V and J ends were trimmed by 3 bases and 5 bases, with 31 bases remaining between them. Looked up from germline, CDR1 is WNHNN and CDR2 is SYGVQD (reference sequence). The CDR3 region is CASSDHPLTTGGEFGETQYF. In DNA, the CDR3 is TGCGCCAGCAGTGATCATCCCCTAACGACGGGCGGGGAATTCGGGGAGACCCAGTACTTC.

The rearrangement links TRBV2 to TRBJ1-1; tentatively, D is TRBD1 (6 bases). Germline V gene lookup returns CDR1 SNHLY and CDR2 FYNNEI. Trimming removed 5 bases at V and 11 bases at J, with 12 bases between. The length of the CDR3 is 11 residues. CDR3 loop: CASSPQDSAFF. The CDR3 coding sequence is TGTGCCAGCAGTCCTCAGGACAGCGCTTTCTTT.

The rearrangement uses TRBV6-6 and TRBJ1-5; D is ambiguous. V gave up 2 bases and J gave up 1 base, with 9 bases separating them. This CDR3 has 15 amino acids. CDR1 is MNHNY and CDR2 is SVGAGI in the germline V gene (reference sequence). The CDR3 DNA sequence: TGTGCCAGCAGTTACGTACGGAGCAGCAATCAGCCCCAGCATTTT. It is translated as CASSYVRSSNQPQHF.

The chain joins TRBV10-3 to TRBJ1-6; D might be TRBD1 (5 bases). V was trimmed by 3 bases and J by 13 bases, leaving 7 bases between them. The CDR3 consists of 11 residues. Per the germline V gene, CDR1 is ENHRY and CDR2 is SYGVKD. The CDR3 loop is CAISETGPLHF. The CDR3, as DNA: TGTGCCATCAGTGAAACAGGTCCCCTCCACTTT.

This sequence joins TRBV10-3 and TRBJ2-3, with 9 positions matching TRBD2. V trimming: 5 bases; J trimming: 2 bases; junction bases outside the gene matches: 5. The germline gives CDR1 ENHRY, CDR2 SYGVKD. The CDR3 totals 15 residues. Here the CDR3 reads CAISYLAGLTDTQYF. CDR3 bases: TGTGCCATCAGTTATCTAGCGGGGCTCACAGATACGCAGTATTTT.

The CDR3 sequence: CASPGGENTEAFF. CDR3 DNA sequence: TGTGCCAGCCCTGGCGGGGAGAACACTGAAGCTTTCTTT. The gene calls are TRBV5-8 and TRBJ1-1; no firm D call. The CDR3 length is 13 residues. With 7 bases removed from V and 1 base from J, the gap between germline ends came to 11 bases. The germline gives CDR1 SGHTS, CDR2 YDEGEE. Supplemented by reference TRBV5-8 and TRBJ1-1, the full variable domain reads EAGVTQSPTHLIKTRGQQATLRCSPISGHTSVYWYQQALGLGLQFLLWYDEGEERNRGNFPPRFSGRQFPNYSSELNVNALELEDSALYLCASPGGENTEAFFGQGTRLTVV.

V gene TRBV4-3 combines with J gene TRBJ2-2; D is possibly TRBD1 (5 bases). With 3 bases removed from V and 4 bases from J, the gap between germline ends came to 9 bases. This CDR3 is 14 amino acids long. The germline CDR1 and CDR2 sequences are LGHNA and YSLEER. The CDR3 bases are TGCGCCAGCAGCCAGGGGCCCGGCACCGGGGAGCTGTTTTTT. It yields the protein CASSQGPGTGELFF.

This clone has more than one count but fewer than ten. The genes are TRBV5-4 and TRBJ2-6, with D hard to call. V dropped 4 bases and J dropped 2 bases, with 16 bases sitting between them. The CDR3 runs to 17 residues. Germline V gene lookup returns CDR1 SGHNT and CDR2 YYREEE (reference sequence). CDR3 sequence reads: CASSPWAGAAGANVLTF. CDR3 sequence (DNA): TGTGCCAGCAGCCCCTGGGCCGGCGCCGCTGGGGCCAACGTCCTGACTTTC.

The chain combines TRBV9 with TRBJ2-7; D is possibly TRBD2 (6 bases). The V and J ends lost 4 bases and 0 bases respectively, with 11 bases between them. This CDR3 contains 14 residues. From germline, CDR1 is SGDLS and CDR2 YYNGEE. Here the CDR3 reads CASSLTSSSYEQYF. The CDR3 region has the DNA TGTGCCAGCAGCCTCACTAGCAGCTCCTACGAGCAGTACTTC.

The chain combines TRBV28 with TRBJ1-5; maybe TRBD1 (5 bases). CDR1 is MDHEN, CDR2 SYDVKM, per germline. V was shortened by 2 bases and J by 4 bases, with 12 bases between the two germline ends. This CDR3 contains 15 residues. DNA for the CDR3: TGTGCCAGCAGTTTACTCAGGGAGGGTAATCAGCCCCAGCATTTT. It codes for CASSLLREGNQPQHF.